Below, 30 T cell receptor beta chains from the same sample are listed, as sequenced in a study of blood T cell repertoires in COVID-19. TCRdb's table, derived via immunoSEQ multiplex PCR, lists solely in-frame clones and lacks some. Among about 280,000 clones, approximately 86% were seen once, and the ten largest hold about 2.2%. The source material was peripheral blood. The receptors stem from a woman aged 50 to 60 who had recovered from COVID-19.

This chain uses TRBV4-3 with TRBJ1-1; D might be TRBD1 (5 bases). The CDR3 covers 17 residues. Germline V lookup: CDR1 LGHNA, CDR2 YSLEER. Trimming cost V 0 bases and J 2 bases, with 16 bases left between them. This CDR3 is CASSQELLGGVNTEAFF. CDR3 sequence (DNA): TGCGCCAGCAGCCAAGAGCTGCTCGGGGGTGTTAACACTGAAGCTTTCTTT.

J is TRBJ2-7 and V is TRBV20-1; possible D gene TRBD2, 6 bases. With 3 bases removed from V and 7 bases from J, the gap between germline ends came to 19 bases. Germline CDR1 reads DFQATT; CDR2 reads SNEGSKA (reference sequence). This CDR3 has 14 amino acids. The CDR3 nucleotides are TGCAGTGCTAGTCTAGGAGGGATTGTCTATGAGCAGTACTTC. Protein: CSASLGGIVYEQYF.

This clone was seen only once. The chain carries TRBV28 and TRBJ2-5; 8 bases are a match to TRBD1. J was trimmed by 0 bases and V by 5 bases; bases with no gene match: 11. CDR3 length: 17 amino acids. Germline values: CDR1 MDHEN, CDR2 SYDVKM. CDR3 nucleotide sequence: TGTGCCAGCAGTCCCCCGACAGGGGCCGCGTACCAAGAGACCCAGTACTTC. Translation gives CASSPPTGAAYQETQYF.

The chain employs TRBV7-9 and TRBJ1-2; D unclear. Germline V lookup: CDR1 SEHNR, CDR2 FQNEAQ (reference sequence). V was cut by 5 bases and J by 5 bases, with 12 bases left in between. The CDR3 is made up of 13 amino acids. The CDR3 reads CASSHPRGYGYTF. In DNA, the CDR3 is TGTGCCAGCAGCCACCCCCGAGGTTATGGCTACACCTTC.

This chain links TRBV7-8 with TRBJ2-7, with TRBD2 matching 13 bases. CDR1 is SGHVS, CDR2 FQNEAQ, per germline. CDR3 length equals 16 residues. V shed 1 base and J 2 bases; nucleotides not matched to a gene: 2. In DNA, the CDR3 is TGTGCCAGCAGCTTAGGGACTAGCGGGAGCCCCTACGAGCAGTACTTC. This encodes CASSLGTSGSPYEQYF.

The chain joins TRBV2 to TRBJ1-5; 11 nucleotides line up with TRBD1. This CDR3 has 14 amino acids. V lost 10 bases, J lost 6 bases, and 8 bases stayed unmatched. Looked up from germline, CDR1 is SNHLY and CDR2 is FYNNEI. CDR3 loop: CATHGTGGIQPQHF. The CDR3 DNA reads TGTGCCACACACGGGACAGGGGGTATTCAGCCCCAGCATTTT.

The rearrangement uses TRBV27 and TRBJ2-7; tentative D call: TRBD2 (6 bases). Between the trimmed V and J ends, which lost 6 bases and 3 bases, there was a span of 30 bases. Germline V gene data show CDR1 as MNHEY and CDR2 as SMNVEV (reference sequence). The CDR3 spans 19 residues. In nucleotides, the CDR3 is TGTGCCAGCAGATGGGGAGGCGTTTCCGGGCGGGACCCCTACTACGAGCAGTACTTC. It translates to CASRWGGVSGRDPYYEQYF.

Written as DNA, the CDR3 is TGTGCCTGGAGTGTACGGCTAGCGGGCACAGATACGCAGTATTTT. Protein: CAWSVRLAGTDTQYF. The rearrangement links TRBV30 to TRBJ2-3; 7 bases are shared with TRBD2. CDR1 is GTSNPN and CDR2 is SVGIG in the germline V gene (reference sequence). The V and J ends lost 0 bases and 1 base, in that order; junction bases with no gene match: 4. The CDR3 sequence is 15 residues long.

The CDR3 nucleotides are TGTGCCTGGAGCAAGATACAGGGGGGTGGTGAAAAACTGTTTTTT. Translated, it gives CAWSKIQGGGEKLFF. The chain carries TRBV30 and TRBJ1-4; 8 nucleotides match TRBD1. The CDR3 covers 15 residues. The germline CDR1 and CDR2 sequences are GTSNPN and SVGIG (reference sequence). J lost 7 bases, V lost 3 bases, and 10 bases had no gene match.

This rearrangement joins TRBV4-1 to TRBJ2-7, with TRBD2 matching over 13 bases. This CDR3 region has 15 residues. V shed 3 bases, J shed 3 bases, and the junction held 2 bases outside the gene matches. CDR1 MGHRA and CDR2 YSYEKL come from the germline V gene. The CDR3 DNA sequence: TGCGCCAGCAGCCACAGGACTAGCGGGGGCTACGAGCAGTACTTC. Protein: CASSHRTSGGYEQYF.

This clone turned up a few times. This sequence joins TRBV7-3 and TRBJ2-1, with TRBD2 matching over 14 bases. Germline CDR1 is SGHTA and CDR2 is FQGTGA. V was clipped by 5 bases and J by 10 bases; unmatched bases: 4. The CDR3 contains 14 residues. The CDR3 coding sequence is TGTGCCAGCAGCCAGACTAGCGGGAGGGTCGAGCAGTTCTTC. This translates into CASSQTSGRVEQFF.

CDR3 in amino acids: CASSSSAVERSTGELFF. Written as DNA, the CDR3 is TGTGCCAGCAGCTCATCAGCGGTCGAGCGGTCCACCGGGGAGCTGTTTTTT. This rearrangement joins TRBV7-8 to TRBJ2-2; D perhaps matches TRBD2 (5 bases). The CDR3 totals 17 residues. Germline V gene sequence: CDR1 SGHVS, CDR2 FQNEAQ. With 4 bases removed from V and 4 bases from J, the gap between germline ends came to 19 bases.

This clone occurred a few times. The rearrangement joins TRBV4-3 to TRBJ1-5; tentative D call: TRBD1 (5 bases). The CDR3 is 15 residues long. The V end was cut by 2 bases, the J end by 5 bases, with 13 bases between. From germline, CDR1 is LGHNA and CDR2 YSLEER. Here the CDR3 reads CASSQNPGGDQPQHF. In DNA, the CDR3 is TGCGCCAGCAGCCAAAATCCGGGGGGGGATCAGCCCCAGCATTTT.

The chain recombines TRBV18 with TRBJ1-1; 7 positions match TRBD1. V shed 5 bases, J shed 9 bases, and the junction held 6 bases outside the gene matches. Germline loops: CDR1 KGHSH, CDR2 LQKENI. The CDR3 is 12 amino acids. CDR3 DNA: TGTGCCAGCTCATCCGCGACAGGGAAAGCTTTCTTT. Its translation is CASSSATGKAFF.

DNA of the CDR3: TGTGCCAGCAGTTTTGAGGGAGGGTATGGCTACACCTTC. Translated, it gives CASSFEGGYGYTF. The chain has TRBV12-3 or TRBV12-4 and TRBJ1-2; no reliable D call. This CDR3 is built from 13 residues. The V gene lost 3 bases and the J gene lost 5 bases, with 10 bases spanning the gap.

This chain links TRBV12-3 or TRBV12-4 with TRBJ1-5; no definite D call. The CDR3 spans 12 residues. The V and J ends lost 8 bases and 7 bases respectively, with 12 bases between them. CDR3 nucleotides: TGTGCCAGCGCGCGGGTGGGACAGCCCCAGCATTTT. Translated: CASARVGQPQHF.

The rearrangement joins TRBV5-4 to TRBJ1-2; no clear D. The CDR3 covers 14 residues. Trimming pared 0 bases from V and 8 bases from J, leaving 14 bases between. CDR1 is SGHNT and CDR2 is YYREEE in the germline V gene (reference sequence). The CDR3 nucleotides read TGTGCCAGCAGCTTGGCCGGAGGAGGGAGGGGCTACACCTTC. As protein: CASSLAGGGRGYTF.

This clone was counted between two and nine times. CDR3 protein: CAIVLRMVSNQPQHF. In DNA form, the CDR3 reads TGTGCCATCGTACTCAGGATGGTCAGCAATCAGCCCCAGCATTTT. The V gene is TRBV14, the J gene TRBJ1-5; D is undetermined. The CDR3 sequence is 15 residues long. V dropped 10 bases and J dropped 1 base, with 17 bases sitting between them. Germline V gives CDR1 SGHDN, CDR2 FVKESK.

This chain links TRBV3-1 (or the pseudogene TRBV3-2) with TRBJ2-3; D perhaps matches TRBD1 (6 bases). Trimming took 4 bases from V and 1 from J, leaving 15 bases between them. The CDR3 consists of 16 residues. CDR1 is LGHDT and CDR2 is YNNKEL in the germline V gene (reference sequence). CDR3: CASSLGGNRGTDTQYF. The CDR3 nucleotides are TGTGCCAGCAGCCTAGGTGGAAACAGGGGCACAGATACGCAGTATTTT.

As regards this clone: Additional DNA sequences in this sample encode the identical CDR3. The CDR3 spells CASSPPGQSTDTQYF. CDR3 nucleotide sequence: TGTGCCAGCTCACCACCGGGACAGAGCACAGATACGCAGTATTTT. V gene TRBV18 combines with J gene TRBJ2-3, with 7 nucleotides matching TRBD1. This CDR3 has 15 amino acids. Germline lookup yields CDR1 KGHSH and CDR2 LQKENI. The junction had 0 bases not matched to a gene; V was cut back by 0 bases and J by 0 bases. Full variable domain (rest looked up from reference TRBV18 and TRBJ2-3): NAGVMQNPRHLVRRRGQEARLRCSPMKGHSHVYWYRQLPEEGLKFMVYLQKENIIDESGMPKERFSAEFPKEGPSILRIQQVVRGDSAAYFCASSPPGQSTDTQYFGPGTRLTVL.

The chain links TRBV19 to TRBJ1-6; D possibly corresponds to TRBD1 (6 bases). The CDR3 is 14 amino acids. Looked up from germline, CDR1 is LNHDA and CDR2 is SQIVND (reference sequence). V dropped 5 bases and J dropped 10 bases, with 15 bases sitting between them. This chain's CDR3 is CASSPSTGPSPLHF. Written as DNA, the CDR3 is TGTGCCAGTAGTCCCTCAACAGGGCCCTCACCCCTCCACTTT.

A single count supports this clone. The rearrangement links TRBV7-2 to TRBJ1-2; unclear D gene. V lost 5 bases to trimming and J lost 7 bases, with 17 bases between them. This CDR3 is built from 14 residues. Germline V gene lookup returns CDR1 SGHTA and CDR2 FQGNSA. CDR3 protein: CASSPQSAVIGYTF. The CDR3 nucleotides are TGTGCCAGCAGCCCCCAAAGCGCGGTTATTGGCTACACCTTC.

This chain uses TRBV9 with TRBJ2-7; TRBD1 aligns across 9 bases. Trimming removed 4 bases from V and 6 bases from J; junction bases left unmatched: 11. Germline V gene data show CDR1 as SGDLS and CDR2 as YYNGEE. This CDR3 spans 15 amino acids. CDR3 sequence (DNA): TGTGCCAGCAGCACCCAAGGACAGGGGACGGGCGAGCAGTACTTC. Its translation is CASSTQGQGTGEQYF.

This clone showed up just once. The rearrangement uses TRBV30 and TRBJ1-2; tentative D call: TRBD1 (5 bases). Germline loops: CDR1 GTSNPN, CDR2 SVGIG (reference sequence). The CDR3 consists of 10 residues. The V end lost 8 bases, the J end lost 7 bases, and 11 bases lay between the germline ends. The CDR3: CAGGGGGYTF. Written as DNA, the CDR3 is TGTGCCGGCGGGGGGGGTGGCTACACCTTC.

This clone has just a few counts. The rearrangement uses TRBV27 and TRBJ2-5, with D tentatively TRBD2 (6 bases). V lost 3 bases, J lost 1 base, and 15 bases lay in between. This CDR3 is 16 amino acids long. Germline V gives CDR1 MNHEY, CDR2 SMNVEV (reference sequence). In DNA form, the CDR3 reads TGTGCCAGCAGTTTGATCCCACGGGGAGGCCAAGAGACCCAGTACTTC. It yields the protein CASSLIPRGGQETQYF.

V gene TRBV29-1 combines with J gene TRBJ2-5; TRBD2 aligns across 7 bases. Germline V CDR1 and CDR2: SQVTM, ANQGSEA. CDR3 length: 11 residues. Trimming removed 7 bases from V and 7 bases from J; junction bases left unmatched: 6. CDR3 sequence (DNA): TGCAGCGCCCGAGCGGGAACGACCCAGTACTTC. It codes for CSARAGTTQYF.

This rearrangement joins TRBV5-1 to TRBJ2-3; 13 bases are a match to TRBD2. V trimming: 2 bases; J trimming: 2 bases; junction bases outside the gene matches: 8. From germline, CDR1 is SGHRS and CDR2 YFSETQ. The CDR3 has 18 amino acids. The CDR3 DNA reads TGCGCCAGCAGCTTTGGACTAGCGGGGGCCGTACCCACAGATACGCAGTATTTT. Its translation: CASSFGLAGAVPTDTQYF.

V is TRBV29-1 and J is TRBJ2-7; 7 bases map to TRBD1. V trimming: 4 bases; J trimming: 5 bases; junction bases outside the gene matches: 5. Per the germline V gene, CDR1 is SQVTM and CDR2 is ANQGSEA. CDR3 length: 12 residues. CDR3 amino acids: CSVGQGSHEQYF. The CDR3 DNA sequence: TGCAGCGTTGGACAGGGCAGCCACGAGCAGTACTTC.

V usage is TRBV6-5 and J usage is TRBJ1-2; 7 bases agree with TRBD1. This CDR3 region has 11 residues. Germline CDR1 MNHEY, CDR2 SVGAGI. J gave up 4 bases and V 8 bases, and 1 base lay outside the gene matches. As DNA, the CDR3 is TGTGCCAGCGGGACAGTCTATGGCTACACCTTC. It specifies CASGTVYGYTF.

The chain combines TRBV7-9 with TRBJ2-1; D is perhaps TRBD1 (6 bases). The CDR3 has 15 amino acids. Germline V gene sequence: CDR1 SEHNR, CDR2 FQNEAQ (reference sequence). V was cut by 5 bases and J by 4 bases, with 15 bases left in between. The CDR3 region has the DNA TGTGCCAGCAGCCGAGGGGGAGTTTTGTACAATGAGCAGTTCTTC. Translated: CASSRGGVLYNEQFF.